Below, 23 T cell receptor beta chains from the same sample are listed, as sequenced in a study of long-term antiretroviral therapy in people with HIV. Survey level was the resolution at which the v3.0 immunoSEQ assay ran. Sequencing used immunoSEQ multiplex PCR; TCRdb keeps in-frame clones, though not all of them. The sample has about 28,000 clones; roughly 80% are singletons. Here the sequenced sample was unsorted PBMCs, taken 3 years after starting antiretroviral therapy. These receptors originate from a man aged 40-49 years with HIV.

The V and J genes are TRBV30 and TRBJ1-2, with D uncertain. Germline V gene data show CDR1 as GTSNPN and CDR2 as SVGIG (reference sequence). Trimming cost V 3 bases and J 7 bases, with 6 bases left between them. The CDR3 is made up of 10 amino acids. This CDR3 reads CAWRKGGYTF. The CDR3 DNA reads as TGTGCCTGGAGGAAGGGTGGCTACACCTTC.

V is TRBV27 and J is TRBJ1-5, with 9 nucleotides matching TRBD1. With 1 base clipped from V and 7 bases from J, the junction kept 11 bases outside the gene matches. In germline, CDR1 is MNHEY, CDR2 SMNVEV (reference sequence). This CDR3 contains 17 residues. As DNA, the CDR3 is TGTGCCAGCAGTTTATTAGGACAGGGGCCTACCACCCAGCCCCAGCATTTT. Amino acids: CASSLLGQGPTTQPQHF.

The chain combines TRBV7-9 with TRBJ2-5; 11 bases agree with TRBD2. Germline values: CDR1 SEHNR, CDR2 FQNEAQ (reference sequence). V shed 4 bases, J shed 4 bases, and the junction held 5 bases outside the gene matches. The CDR3 covers 15 residues. The DNA of the CDR3 is TGTGCCAGCAGCTCCACCGGGACTAGCGGAGAGACCCAGTACTTC. It yields the protein CASSSTGTSGETQYF. Full variable domain (missing parts from reference TRBV7-9 and TRBJ2-5): DTGVSQNPRHKITKRGQNVTFRCDPISEHNRLYWYRQTLGQGPEFLTYFQNEAQLEKSRLLSDRFSAERPKGSFSTLEIQRTEQGDSAMYLCASSSTGTSGETQYFGPGTRLLVL.

This sequence joins TRBV7-2 and TRBJ1-2; 8 nucleotides line up with TRBD1. V trimming: 3 bases; J trimming: 4 bases; junction bases outside the gene matches: 7. The CDR3 contains 15 residues. The V gene's germline CDR1 is SGHTA and CDR2 FQGNSA. CDR3 in DNA: TGTGCCAGCAGCTTCCAGGGGGCGCCCGGCTATGGCTACACCTTC. Amino acid sequence: CASSFQGAPGYGYTF.

The V and J genes are TRBV29-1 and TRBJ2-7; the D gene could be TRBD1 or TRBD2 (5 bases each). V was cut by 0 bases and J by 3 bases, with 15 bases left in between. The V gene's germline CDR1 is SQVTM and CDR2 ANQGSEA. The CDR3 has 15 residues. CDR3 residues: CSVEDPLGRGYEQYF. In nucleotides, the CDR3 is TGCAGCGTTGAAGACCCCCTGGGACGGGGCTACGAGCAGTACTTC.

V and J are TRBV5-1 and TRBJ2-5; D possibly corresponds to TRBD2 (7 bases). The CDR3 spans 16 residues. The germline gives CDR1 SGHRS, CDR2 YFSETQ. Trimming took 5 bases from V and 5 from J, leaving 22 bases between them. CDR3 sequence: CASRKGRGAVRETQYF. The CDR3 DNA reads as TGCGCCAGCAGAAAAGGGAGGGGGGCAGTCCGGGAGACCCAGTACTTC.

The gene calls are TRBV5-1 and TRBJ2-7, with 10 bases identical to TRBD2. The CDR3 consists of 16 residues. Germline CDR1 is SGHRS and CDR2 is YFSETQ. Losses at the gene ends were 0 bases for V and 6 bases for J; bases not matched to a gene: 9. This chain's CDR3 is CASSLVVLAGVGEQYF. The CDR3 DNA is TGCGCCAGCAGCTTGGTTGTCCTAGCGGGAGTAGGCGAGCAGTACTTC.

The chain has TRBV9 and TRBJ1-1; D unclear. This CDR3 spans 13 amino acids. Germline V gene sequence: CDR1 SGDLS, CDR2 YYNGEE. Trimming stripped 3 bases from V and 5 bases from J, with 11 bases between. CDR3 protein: CASSAGKVTEAFF. The CDR3 DNA reads TGTGCCAGCAGCGCCGGCAAGGTGACTGAAGCTTTCTTT. The variable domain in full, completed from reference TRBV9 and TRBJ1-1, reads DSGVTQTPKHLITATGQRVTLRCSPRSGDLSVYWYQQSLDQGLQFLIQYYNGEERAKGNILERFSAQQFPDLHSELNLSSLELGDSALYFCASSAGKVTEAFFGQGTRLTVV.

This clone has just a few counts. The chain has TRBV15 and TRBJ2-7, with no clear D. Trimming left V 1 base short and J 0 bases short, with 7 bases between. This CDR3 spans 14 amino acids. Germline V lookup: CDR1 LNHNV, CDR2 YYDKDF (reference sequence). CDR3: CATSRGPDSYEQYF. The CDR3 coding sequence is TGTGCCACCAGCAGAGGTCCAGACTCCTACGAGCAGTACTTC.

This clone was seen only once. The rearrangement uses TRBV5-3 and TRBJ2-7, with 10 bases identical to TRBD2. TRBV5-3 is noted as an ORF with a role that remains uncertain. V was pared by 0 bases and J by 3 bases, with 6 bases of the junction left unmatched. The CDR3 has 16 residues. The CDR3 DNA follows: TGTGCCAGAAGCTTGGGGCTAGCGGGAGTCGGCTACGAGCAGTACTTC. It is translated as CARSLGLAGVGYEQYF.

J is TRBJ2-5 and V is TRBV29-1; 7 bases are a match to TRBD2. The CDR3 length is 15 residues. J gave up 5 bases and V 4 bases, and 13 bases lay outside the gene matches. The germline gives CDR1 SQVTM, CDR2 ANQGSEA. CDR3 loop: CSVGRLGGVGETQYF. The DNA of the CDR3 is TGCAGCGTTGGCCGGCTGGGGGGGGTAGGGGAGACCCAGTACTTC.

Only a few counts were recorded for this clone. The V and J genes are TRBV7-6 and TRBJ1-1; D gene uncertain. The CDR3 runs to 15 residues. Trimming left V 2 bases short and J 0 bases short, with 10 bases between. From germline, CDR1 is SGHVS and CDR2 FNYEAQ. This chain's CDR3 is CASSLSPGVNTEAFF. Written as DNA, the CDR3 is TGTGCCAGCAGCTTATCCCCAGGCGTGAACACTGAAGCTTTCTTT.

This chain uses TRBV10-3 with TRBJ2-1, with 7 bases matching TRBD1. With 7 bases clipped from V and 4 bases from J, the junction kept 10 bases outside the gene matches. This CDR3 has 15 residues. The V gene's germline CDR1 is ENHRY and CDR2 SYGVKD. CDR3 nucleotides: TGTGCCATCAAGGACAGAGGGACAGAGTACAATGAGCAGTTCTTC. Protein: CAIKDRGTEYNEQFF.

The rearrangement uses TRBV6-4 and TRBJ1-5; 11 bases are a match to TRBD1. V was clipped by 8 bases and J by 7 bases; unmatched bases: 10. CDR3 length: 15 residues. The germline CDR1 and CDR2 sequences are MRHNA and SNTAGT. The CDR3 bases are TGTGCCAGCCCCGGGACAGGGGGTTCGGGACAGCCCCAGCATTTT. Protein sequence: CASPGTGGSGQPQHF.

The V call is TRBV7-3, the J call TRBJ2-7; TRBD2 agrees at 7 bases. The CDR3 contains 14 residues. The V segment lost 3 bases and the J segment 4 bases; nucleotides outside the gene matches: 6. In germline, CDR1 is SGHTA, CDR2 FQGTGA. The CDR3 coding sequence is TGTGCCAGCAGCTTCGACGGCGGGAGTTACGAGCAGTACTTC. Translated: CASSFDGGSYEQYF.

The CDR3 coding sequence is TGTGCCAGTAGTCCCCCTCGGCCGGGCAGGGAAAACTATGGCTACACCTTC. It specifies CASSPPRPGRENYGYTF. The chain links TRBV19 to TRBJ1-2, with D possibly matching TRBD1 (5 bases). Trimming shortened V by 5 bases and J by 2 bases, and 21 bases separated the two germline ends. The length of the CDR3 is 17 residues. Germline V lookup: CDR1 LNHDA, CDR2 SQIVND (reference sequence).

This chain links TRBV27 with TRBJ2-1, with 10 bases fitting TRBD1. Germline V CDR1 and CDR2: MNHEY, SMNVEV (reference sequence). V dropped 5 bases and J dropped 8; count of bases not matched to a gene: 6. The CDR3 is made up of 14 amino acids. This CDR3 is CASSPGQGDYEQFF. CDR3 nucleotide sequence: TGTGCCAGCAGTCCTGGACAGGGGGACTATGAGCAGTTCTTC.

The chain combines TRBV6-1 with TRBJ2-7; possibly TRBD1 for D (5 bases). V gave up 0 bases and J gave up 0 bases, with 12 bases separating them. Germline CDR1 MNHNS, CDR2 SASEGT. The CDR3 contains 16 residues. The CDR3 sequence is CASSEALAGLSYEQYF. The CDR3 coding sequence is TGTGCCAGCAGTGAAGCGCTGGCAGGGCTCTCCTACGAGCAGTACTTC.

The rearrangement joins TRBV7-2 to TRBJ1-2, with D possibly TRBD1 on 5 matching bases. The CDR3 covers 17 residues. Germline V gives CDR1 SGHTA, CDR2 FQGNSA. The germline V and J ends were trimmed by 5 bases and 7 bases, with 26 bases remaining between them. In DNA, the CDR3 is TGTGCCAGCAGCGCCGCGAGGGGAATCGTGTCGGGGGGTGGCTACACCTTC. Protein sequence: CASSAARGIVSGGGYTF.

The chain combines TRBV19 with TRBJ1-1; a weak D match, TRBD1 (6 bases). The CDR3 contains 13 residues. Germline CDR1 and CDR2: LNHDA and SQIVND (reference sequence). V was cut by 5 bases and J by 1 base, with 8 bases left in between. The DNA for the CDR3 is TGTGCCAGTAGTCCCAGGGGGAACACTGAAGCTTTCTTT. Protein product: CASSPRGNTEAFF. Full variable domain (rest looked up from reference TRBV19 and TRBJ1-1): DGGITQSPKYLFRKEGQNVTLSCEQNLNHDAMYWYRQDPGQGLRLIYYSQIVNDFQKGDIAEGYSVSREKKESFPLTVTSAQKNPTAFYLCASSPRGNTEAFFGQGTRLTVV.

This chain connects TRBV6-1 to TRBJ2-5; D unclear. V shed 3 bases and J shed 2 bases, with 13 bases lying between them. Looked up from germline, CDR1 is MNHNS and CDR2 is SASEGT. The CDR3 runs 15 residues. The CDR3: CASSDMWQPQETQYF. The CDR3 nucleotides are TGTGCCAGCAGTGACATGTGGCAACCACAAGAGACCCAGTACTTC.

V and J are TRBV4-1 and TRBJ2-7, with a tentative D call TRBD1 (6 bases). Trimming took off 4 bases at V and 3 bases at J, with 13 bases between the two ends. The CDR3 extends over 14 amino acids. Germline V CDR1 and CDR2: MGHRA, YSYEKL. The CDR3 DNA reads as TGCGCCAGCAGCCCTTCCGGGACAATCTACGAGCAGTACTTC. This codes for CASSPSGTIYEQYF.

The chain joins TRBV7-2 to TRBJ1-2; the match to TRBD1 covers 10 bases. V dropped 5 bases and J dropped 7; count of bases not matched to a gene: 16. This CDR3 region has 17 residues. Looked up from germline, CDR1 is SGHTA and CDR2 is FQGNSA. CDR3 in DNA: TGTGCCAGCAGCCCTGAGGGGACAGGGGTTGTTTTGGGTGGCTACACCTTC. It is translated as CASSPEGTGVVLGGYTF. The full variable domain, in which reference TRBV7-2 and TRBJ1-2 provide the parts outside the CDR3, is GAGVSQSPSNKVTEKGKDVELRCDPISGHTALYWYRQSLGQGLEFLIYFQGNSAPDKSGLPSDRFSAERTGGSVSTLTIQRTQQEDSAVYLCASSPEGTGVVLGGYTFGSGTRLTVV.